A selection of T cell receptor beta chains follows, all from one sample in a study of cytomegalovirus exposure and HLA in healthy donors. Using immunoSEQ multiplex PCR, the repertoire was profiled, and TCRdb retains in-frame clones only, with some absent. The sample holds about 74,000 clones. The sample comprised PBMCs. Receptors were obtained from a female donor in good health and CMV-seropositive. Each CDR3 is given with its conserved first and last residue. Each record gives: D gene, J gene, V gene, CDR3 DNA, CDR3 protein. D genes are given only for firm matches.

D: TRBD2; J: TRBJ2-1; V: TRBV7-6; DNA: TGTGCCAGCAGCTTAGCCCCCGCCGGGACTAGTACCAATGAGCAGTTCTTC; CDR3: CASSLAPAGTSTNEQFF
D: -; J: TRBJ2-5; V: TRBV7-9; DNA: TGTGCCAGCAGCTTACAGAACAGGTCGTACCAAGAGACCCAGTACTTC; CDR3: CASSLQNRSYQETQYF
D: TRBD1; J: TRBJ2-1; V: TRBV7-3; DNA: TGTGCCAGCAGCCTACTTAGGACAGGAGAGCAGTTCTTC; CDR3: CASSLLRTGEQFF
D: -; J: TRBJ1-1; V: TRBV28; DNA: TGTGCCAGCAGGCCATCGGGATTCTCCTCGAACACTGAAGCTTTCTTT; CDR3: CASRPSGFSSNTEAFF
D: -; J: TRBJ2-1; V: TRBV6-1; DNA: TGTGCCAGCAGTGAATGGAAGGGGGCGGGGGGCAATGAGCAGTTCTTC; CDR3: CASSEWKGAGGNEQFF
D: TRBD1; J: TRBJ2-7; V: TRBV7-2; DNA: TGTGCCAGCAGCTTACGACAGGGGGCCCCCTACGAGCAGTACTTC; CDR3: CASSLRQGAPYEQYF
D: TRBD1; J: TRBJ1-6; V: TRBV29-1; DNA: TGCAGCGCCCGGACAGGAACCTATAATTCACCCCTCCACTTT; CDR3: CSARTGTYNSPLHF
D: -; J: TRBJ2-1; V: TRBV5-1; DNA: TGCGCCAGCAGCGTCTCGGCGGAGAGCTACAATGAGCAGTTCTTC; CDR3: CASSVSAESYNEQFF
D: TRBD2; J: TRBJ2-7; V: TRBV13; DNA: TGTGCCAGCAGCTTAGAGGGTGTTTTAGCGGGACTCCCCTACGAGCAGTACTTC; CDR3: CASSLEGVLAGLPYEQYF
D: TRBD1; J: TRBJ2-7; V: TRBV27; DNA: TGTGCCAGCAGTTTAGGGACAGGGAAGTACGAGCAGTACTTC; CDR3: CASSLGTGKYEQYF
D: TRBD1; J: TRBJ2-5; V: TRBV11-2; DNA: TGTGCCAGCAGTCCTCAGACAGGGGGCATAGAGACCCAGTACTTC; CDR3: CASSPQTGGIETQYF
D: -; J: TRBJ2-6; V: TRBV7-6; DNA: TGTGCCAGCAGCTTAACCCCCCGACAGAGGCTCTCTGGGGCCAACGTCCTGACTTTC; CDR3: CASSLTPRQRLSGANVLTF
D: TRBD1; J: TRBJ2-1; V: TRBV7-9; DNA: TGTGCCAGCAGCATAGGGGACAGGGGAAGAAATGAGCAGTTCTTC; CDR3: CASSIGDRGRNEQFF